This is a list of T cell receptor beta chains from one sample in a study of T cells and Merkel cell carcinoma outcomes. Produced via immunoSEQ multiplex PCR; TCRdb's table is partial and in-frame only. The repertoire has 15,000 to 19,000 clones, around 87% of them found once; the top ten carry 7.9%. Sequencing was carried out using tumor tissue from Merkel cell carcinoma. The source of these receptors is a human donor with Merkel cell carcinoma. Each CDR3 is given with its conserved first and last residue. The order of the fields is J gene, clone size, V gene, D gene, CDR3 protein, CDR3 DNA. The D gene is left open where the match is weak. The size field is filled for only some rows; it gives once, few, many or a size class.

>TRBJ2-5|NA|TRBV14|TRBD2
CASSPPPGLGRKEQYF
TGTGCCAGCAGCCCACCTCCGGGACTAGGTCGTAAGGAGCAGTACTTC
>TRBJ2-7|NA|TRBV20-1|NA
CSARIYEQYF
TGCAGTGCTAGAATCTACGAGCAGTACTTC
>TRBJ1-4|NA|TRBV30|NA
CAWSRGDITNEKLFF
TGTGCCTGGAGCCGTGGGGACATTACTAATGAAAAACTGTTTTTT
>TRBJ1-2|NA|TRBV7-1|NA
CASSASEGKTYGYTF
TGTGCCAGCAGCGCGAGCGAGGGAAAGACCTATGGCTACACCTTC
>TRBJ1-2|few|TRBV6-5|NA
CASSYSSRGPYGYTF
TGTGCCAGCAGTTACTCGAGCAGGGGTCCCTATGGCTACACCTTC
>TRBJ2-4|few|TRBV7-9|NA
CASSSTGKGIQYF
TGTGCCAGCAGCTCCACCGGGAAGGGCATTCAGTACTTC
>TRBJ2-3|NA|TRBV4-2|NA
CASSQVAGLTDTQYF
TGTGCCAGCAGCCAAGTGGCGGGACTCACAGATACGCAGTATTTT
>TRBJ2-5|NA|TRBV7-3|NA
CTSRPPGSRGETQYF
TGTACCAGCAGGCCTCCGGGGTCCCGTGGGGAGACCCAGTACTTC
>TRBJ2-5|NA|TRBV19|NA
CASSIREWETQYF
TGTGCCAGTAGTATCAGGGAGTGGGAGACCCAGTACTTC
>TRBJ1-1|NA|TRBV30|NA
CASNTGLTNTETFF
TGTGCCTCCAACACGGGACTTACGAACACTGAAACTTTCTTT
>TRBJ2-1|NA|TRBV9|TRBD2
CASSVARLAGNEQFF
TGTGCCAGCAGCGTAGCTAGGCTAGCGGGCAATGAGCAGTTCTTC
>TRBJ2-1|NA|TRBV19|NA
CASSVNGGWTNNEQFF
TGTGCCAGTAGTGTAAACGGGGGTTGGACCAACAATGAGCAGTTCTTC
>TRBJ2-6|NA|TRBV18|NA
CASSPPLAGANVLTF
TGTGCCAGCTCCCCCCCCCTGGCTGGGGCCAACGTCCTGACTTTC
>TRBJ2-1|NA|TRBV30|NA
CAWSVNPGEQFF
TGTGCCTGGAGTGTAAATCCCGGTGAGCAGTTCTTC
>TRBJ2-1|NA|TRBV4-1|NA
CASSEGRNYNEQFF
TGCGCCAGCAGTGAAGGGCGGAACTACAATGAGCAGTTCTTC
>TRBJ2-7|medium-sized|TRBV6-1|TRBD1
CASSERGTGYYEQYF
TGTGCCAGCAGTGAAAGGGGGACAGGTTATTACGAGCAGTACTTC
>TRBJ2-7|NA|TRBV19|NA
CASSPRPGGLRNEQYF
TGTGCCAGTAGCCCTCGCCCCGGGGGGCTGAGGAACGAGCAGTACTTC
>TRBJ1-2|few|TRBV6-5|NA
CASSPWEGFGYTF
TGTGCCAGCAGTCCCTGGGAGGGGTTTGGCTACACCTTC
>TRBJ2-7|NA|TRBV2|NA
CASSEEGGAYKQYF
TGTGCCAGCAGTGAAGAGGGGGGAGCCTACAAGCAGTACTTC
>TRBJ1-2|NA|TRBV9|NA
CASSVRPGEDGYTF
TGTGCCAGCAGCGTACGGCCAGGGGAGGATGGCTACACCTTC
>TRBJ2-5|NA|TRBV7-9|TRBD2
CASSGSGSGETQYF
TGTGCCAGCAGCGGTAGCGGGAGTGGGGAGACCCAGTACTTC
>TRBJ1-4|NA|TRBV18|NA
CASSQDGFNEKLFF
TGTGCCAGCTCTCAGGACGGATTTAATGAAAAACTGTTTTTT
>TRBJ2-7|NA|TRBV5-8|TRBD1
CASTPGQGYSYEQYF
TGTGCCAGCACCCCCGGACAGGGATATAGCTACGAGCAGTACTTC
>TRBJ2-7|NA|TRBV28|NA
CASRAGLTYEQYF
TGTGCCAGCAGGGCGGGACTTACCTACGAGCAGTACTTC
>TRBJ2-2|NA|TRBV7-9|NA
CASSSAVYTGELFF
TGTGCCAGCAGCTCGGCCGTATACACCGGGGAGCTGTTTTTT
>TRBJ1-5|NA|TRBV6-5|TRBD1
CASSLTGARDQPQHF
TGTGCCAGCAGCCTCACAGGGGCACGCGATCAGCCCCAGCATTTT
>TRBJ1-2|NA|TRBV18|NA
CASSPRGGVNYGYTF
TGTGCCAGCTCACCTCGCGGGGGAGTTAACTATGGCTACACCTTC
>TRBJ2-4|once|TRBV6-5|NA
CASSYSGVGEKNIQYF
TGTGCCAGCAGTTACTCCGGGGTGGGGGAGAAAAACATTCAGTACTTC
>TRBJ1-4|NA|TRBV7-2|NA
CASSLGFTQEREKLFF
TGTGCCAGCAGCTTAGGTTTTACACAGGAGCGGGAAAAACTGTTTTTT
>TRBJ2-7|NA|TRBV30|TRBD1
CAWSTGQGYEQYF
TGTGCCTGGAGCACGGGACAGGGGTACGAGCAGTACTTC
>TRBJ1-5|NA|TRBV21-1|NA
CASRARGRGSPDGQPQHF
TGTGCCAGCAGGGCCCGGGGCAGGGGGAGTCCGGACGGGCAGCCCCAGCATTTT
>TRBJ1-2|NA|TRBV5-1|NA
CASSPGRLYGYTF
TGCGCCAGCAGCCCAGGACGCCTCTATGGCTACACCTTC
>TRBJ2-5|once|TRBV10-2|TRBD2
CASSELAEFQETQYF
TGCGCCAGCAGTGAACTAGCGGAATTCCAAGAGACCCAGTACTTC
>TRBJ1-2|NA|TRBV7-9|NA
CASSSSGTVNYGYTF
TGTGCCAGCAGCTCCTCCGGGACCGTTAACTATGGCTACACCTTC
>TRBJ2-5|NA|TRBV18|NA
CASSPPGLLETQYF
TGTGCCAGCTCACCGCCGGGACTGTTAGAGACCCAGTACTTC
>TRBJ2-1|NA|TRBV9|TRBD2
CASSPGVAGANEQFF
TGTGCCAGCAGTCCGGGGGTAGCGGGAGCCAATGAGCAGTTCTTC
>TRBJ2-3|once|TRBV5-1|NA
CASSMKGSVTDTQYF
TGCGCCAGCAGCATGAAAGGCTCAGTCACAGATACGCAGTATTTT
>TRBJ2-7|NA|TRBV7-9|TRBD2
CASSPLRLAGGAYEQYF
TGTGCCAGCAGCCCACTCAGACTAGCGGGAGGCGCCTACGAGCAGTACTTC
>TRBJ1-2|NA|TRBV28|NA
CASSTTGLSYYGYTF
TGTGCCAGCAGTACAACCGGGTTGTCTTACTATGGCTACACCTTC
>TRBJ2-5|NA|TRBV19|NA
CASSIVQAETQYF
TGTGCCAGTAGTATAGTACAGGCGGAGACCCAGTACTTC
>TRBJ2-7|NA|TRBV27|NA
CASSSSSSYEQYF
TGTGCCAGCAGTTCCTCTAGCTCCTACGAGCAGTACTTC
>TRBJ2-7|NA|TRBV5-1|NA
CASSPGTGQYEQYF
TGCGCCAGCAGCCCCGGGACGGGCCAATACGAGCAGTACTTC
>TRBJ2-5|NA|TRBV18|TRBD2
CASSPTSGQETQYF
TGTGCCAGCTCACCAACTAGCGGCCAAGAGACCCAGTACTTC
>TRBJ2-2|NA|TRBV4-1|TRBD2
CASSQGGRRGGTGELFF
TGCGCCAGCAGCCAAGGAGGGCGTCGGGGGGGCACCGGGGAGCTGTTTTTT
>TRBJ2-2|NA|TRBV5-6|NA
CASSPTEGPGELFF
TGTGCCAGCAGCCCGACGGAGGGCCCCGGGGAGCTGTTTTTT
>TRBJ1-1|NA|TRBV7-9|TRBD1
CASSLGGTAGTEAFF
TGTGCCAGCAGCTTAGGGGGGACAGCTGGCACTGAAGCTTTCTTT
>TRBJ1-4|NA|TRBV18|NA
CASSPSEAVRRNEKLFF
TGTGCCAGCTCACCTAGTGAAGCAGTAAGGCGTAATGAAAAACTGTTTTTT
>TRBJ2-3|NA|TRBV9|TRBD2
CASSVGTSGLSDTQYF
TGTGCCAGCAGCGTAGGGACTAGCGGGCTGTCAGATACGCAGTATTTT
>TRBJ1-2|NA|TRBV27|NA
CASSLSGQSYGYTF
TGTGCCAGCAGTTTATCGGGGCAGTCTTATGGCTACACCTTC
>TRBJ2-7|NA|TRBV4-1|TRBD2
CASSPTGGREQYF
TGCGCCAGCAGCCCCACGGGGGGGAGGGAGCAGTACTTC
>TRBJ1-6|NA|TRBV23-1|TRBD1
CASSPTGYNSPLHF
TGCGCCAGCAGCCCGACAGGGTACAATTCACCCCTCCACTTT
>TRBJ2-2|NA|TRBV11-2|NA
CASSFLGAGELFF
TGTGCCAGCAGCTTTCTGGGGGCCGGGGAGCTGTTTTTT
>TRBJ2-3|NA|TRBV7-2|NA
CAWGDTQYF
TGTGCCTGGGGGGATACGCAGTATTTT
>TRBJ2-7|NA|TRBV7-3|NA
CASSLMGGGGLEQYF
TGTGCCAGCAGCTTGATGGGGGGTGGAGGGCTCGAGCAGTACTTC
>TRBJ2-6|NA|TRBV6-5|NA
CATGGGSGANVLTF
TGTGCCACCGGTGGGGGTTCTGGGGCCAACGTCCTGACTTTC
>TRBJ2-1|NA|TRBV27|NA
CASSRVGDHSYNEQFF
TGTGCCAGCAGCCGCGTCGGGGACCACTCCTACAATGAGCAGTTCTTC